This TCR beta chain is drawn from a study of spatial heterogeneity in lung cancer. Time point given: sample taken at primary tumor resection. Whole RNA, isolated from tumor, nontumor lung or frozen PBMC, was sequenced without prior sorting. This clonotype was seen only a few times. Its antigen is not known. Little can be read into the size of this beta chain, an off-target read in a library designed for alpha chains. Each CDR3 protein gets one entry after TCRdb re-called the 5' RACE reads with MiXCR. Found here are 13,000 or so distinct CDR3 sequences, less than 6.5% of them singletons; the top ten hold approximately 12%. CDR1 and CDR2 from the germline V gene are SGHRS and YFSETQ. This CDR3 contains 15 residues. Trimming took off 0 bases at V and 0 bases at J, with 9 bases between the two ends. Study observations and caveats: The number of expanded tumor alpha and beta chains correlated with mutation number.

V usage is TRBV5-1 and J usage is TRBJ1-1; D is unclear. This material consisted of lung tumor tissue, taken at surgery. The clonotype originates from a female donor with early-stage non-small cell lung cancer. CDR3 DNA sequence: TGCGCCAGCAGCTTGGAGGGATGGTTGAACACTGAAGCTTTCTTT. It specifies CASSLEGWLNTEAFF.